These T cell receptor beta chains were read from a single sample in a study of blood T cell repertoires in COVID-19. Sequenced by immunoSEQ multiplex PCR; TCRdb stores in-frame clones only, minus some. Among 350,000 to 450,000 clones, approximately 86% were seen once, and the ten largest hold around 3%. The sample taken for sequencing was peripheral blood. The receptors derive from a human donor in a cohort sampled during active COVID-19. CDR3s include the opening cysteine and the closing phenylalanine or tryptophan. Each record gives: clone size, V gene, J gene, D gene, CDR3 protein, CDR3 DNA. D genes are given only for firm matches. Only part of the rows carry a size: once, few, many, or a class if the clone is expanded.

>-|TRBV19|TRBJ1-2|-
CASRAGGPSGYTF
TGTGCCAGTAGGGCGGGGGGCCCGTCTGGCTACACCTTC
>-|TRBV30|TRBJ1-5|-
CAWNRETQPQHF
TGTGCCTGGAACAGGGAAACTCAGCCCCAGCATTTT
>-|TRBV10-3|TRBJ2-3|TRBD2
CAISVMASGVYTQYF
TGTGCCATCAGTGTAATGGCTAGCGGGGTATATACGCAGTATTTT
>-|TRBV28|TRBJ2-4|-
CASSLDTLNIQYF
TGTGCCAGCAGTTTAGATACTCTCAACATTCAGTACTTC
>-|TRBV2|TRBJ2-1|-
CASSESGASYNEQFF
TGTGCCAGCAGTGAGAGCGGAGCCAGCTACAATGAGCAGTTCTTC
>-|TRBV29-1|TRBJ1-2|TRBD1
CSVEGTGGGYGYTF
TGCAGCGTCGAGGGGACAGGGGGGGGCTATGGCTACACCTTC
>-|TRBV28|TRBJ1-2|TRBD1
CASYSGDSYGYTF
TGTGCCAGCTACTCTGGGGACAGCTATGGCTACACCTTC
>-|TRBV4-1|TRBJ2-1|TRBD2
CASSQDPSGEFTYNEQFF
TGCGCCAGCAGCCAAGACCCCAGCGGGGAATTTACTTACAATGAGCAGTTCTTC
>-|TRBV7-9|TRBJ2-7|TRBD1
CASSRTGGDEQYF
TGTGCCAGCAGCCGAACAGGGGGCGACGAGCAGTACTTC
>-|TRBV5-5|TRBJ2-5|-
CASSLLGALQETQYF
TGTGCCAGCAGCTTATTGGGGGCTCTCCAAGAGACCCAGTACTTC
>-|TRBV6-5|TRBJ2-7|-
CASTPTLGPSYEQYF
TGTGCCAGCACCCCTACACTAGGACCCAGCTACGAGCAGTACTTC
>-|TRBV2|TRBJ2-5|TRBD2
CASSEGLAGEEETQYF
TGTGCCAGCAGTGAAGGGCTAGCGGGAGAGGAAGAGACCCAGTACTTC
>-|TRBV5-6|TRBJ2-5|TRBD1
CASSYGTGVNGETQYF
TGTGCCAGCAGCTACGGGACAGGGGTTAACGGAGAGACCCAGTACTTC
>few|TRBV30|TRBJ1-1|TRBD1
CAWSSDRATEAFF
TGTGCCTGGAGCTCGGACAGGGCCACTGAAGCTTTCTTT
>-|TRBV5-1|TRBJ2-3|-
CASSPPDDQVRSQYF
TGCGCCAGCAGCCCACCTGACGATCAGGTACGATCGCAGTATTTT
>-|TRBV11-3|TRBJ2-1|TRBD2
CASSPRTSGNEQFF
TGTGCCAGCAGCCCCCGGACTAGCGGGAATGAGCAGTTCTTC
>-|TRBV28|TRBJ2-1|TRBD1
CASSSQGVSYNEQFF
TGTGCCAGCAGTTCACAGGGGGTTTCCTACAATGAGCAGTTCTTC
>few|TRBV5-4|TRBJ2-1|TRBD2
CASSLASGGEQFF
TGTGCCAGCAGCTTGGCGAGCGGGGGTGAGCAGTTCTTC
>-|TRBV10-3|TRBJ2-3|TRBD2
CAISLTAGYSTDTQYF
TGTGCCATCAGTCTTACAGCGGGGTATAGCACAGATACGCAGTATTTT
>-|TRBV5-1|TRBJ2-2|TRBD2
CASSLETSGNTGELFF
TGCGCCAGCAGCTTGGAGACTAGCGGGAACACCGGGGAGCTGTTTTTT
>-|TRBV13|TRBJ1-1|-
CASSLGPGRVATEAFF
TGTGCCAGCAGCTTGGGGCCGGGCCGGGTGGCCACTGAAGCTTTCTTT
>-|TRBV25-1|TRBJ1-4|-
CASSEWGQGKEKLFF
TGTGCCAGCAGTGAATGGGGGCAGGGGAAGGAAAAACTGTTTTTT
>-|TRBV27|TRBJ1-2|-
CASSPLGLGGYTF
TGTGCCAGCAGTCCACTGGGGCTGGGCGGCTACACCTTC
>-|TRBV6-5|TRBJ2-2|-
CASSRGGKTTGELFF
TGTGCCAGCAGCCGAGGTGGAAAGACCACCGGGGAGCTGTTTTTT
>-|TRBV27|TRBJ2-7|TRBD1
CASSLAPTGVGYEQYF
TGTGCCAGCAGTTTAGCTCCGACAGGGGTTGGTTACGAGCAGTACTTC
>-|TRBV4-1|TRBJ2-7|TRBD1
CASSQEEGQGYEQYF
TGCGCCAGCAGCCAAGAGGAGGGACAGGGCTACGAGCAGTACTTC
>-|TRBV30|TRBJ1-2|TRBD1
CAWSDRGLGGYTF
TGTGCCTGGTCGGACAGGGGGTTAGGTGGCTACACCTTC
>-|TRBV7-3|TRBJ2-2|TRBD2
CASSLRAGGDAGELFF
TGTGCCAGCAGCTTAAGAGCGGGAGGTGACGCCGGGGAGCTGTTTTTT
>-|TRBV30|TRBJ1-2|TRBD1
CAWSPGTVDYGYTF
TGTGCCTGGAGTCCCGGGACAGTAGACTATGGCTACACCTTC
>-|TRBV4-1|TRBJ2-5|TRBD1
CASSQVDRVEETQYF
TGCGCCAGCAGCCAAGTGGACAGGGTAGAAGAGACCCAGTACTTC
>-|TRBV7-9|TRBJ2-5|-
CASSLAAWAGAGEETQYF
TGTGCCAGCAGCTTAGCTGCCTGGGCAGGGGCGGGGGAAGAGACCCAGTACTTC
>-|TRBV30|TRBJ1-2|TRBD1
CAWRGTGLKLIHGYTF
TGTGCCTGGAGAGGGACAGGGTTAAAACTAATCCATGGCTACACCTTC